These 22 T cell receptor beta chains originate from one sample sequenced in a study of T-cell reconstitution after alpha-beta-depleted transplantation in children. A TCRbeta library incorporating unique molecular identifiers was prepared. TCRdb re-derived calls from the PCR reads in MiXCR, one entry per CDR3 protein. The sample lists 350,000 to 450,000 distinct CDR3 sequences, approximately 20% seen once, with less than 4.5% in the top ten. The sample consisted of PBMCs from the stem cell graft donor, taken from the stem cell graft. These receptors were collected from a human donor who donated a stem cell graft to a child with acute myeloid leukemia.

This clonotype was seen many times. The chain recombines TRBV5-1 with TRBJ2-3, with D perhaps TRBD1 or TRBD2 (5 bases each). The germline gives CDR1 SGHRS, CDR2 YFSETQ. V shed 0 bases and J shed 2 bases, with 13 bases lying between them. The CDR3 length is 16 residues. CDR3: CASSLEGPQFTDTQYF. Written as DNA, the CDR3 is TGCGCCAGCAGCTTGGAGGGACCCCAGTTCACAGATACGCAGTATTTT. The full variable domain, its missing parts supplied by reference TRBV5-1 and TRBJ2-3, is KAGVTQTPRYLIKTRGQQVTLSCSPISGHRSVSWYQQTPGQGLQFLFEYFSETQRNKGNFPGRFSGRQFSNSRSEMNVSTLELGDSALYLCASSLEGPQFTDTQYFGPGTRLTVL.

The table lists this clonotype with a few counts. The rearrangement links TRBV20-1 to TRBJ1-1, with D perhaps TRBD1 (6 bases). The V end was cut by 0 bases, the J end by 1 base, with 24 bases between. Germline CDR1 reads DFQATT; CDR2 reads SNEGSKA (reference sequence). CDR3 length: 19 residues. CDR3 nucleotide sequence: TGCAGTGCTAGAGATTGGACGCCGGGACACCGAAATGGGAACACTGAAGCTTTCTTT. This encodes CSARDWTPGHRNGNTEAFF.

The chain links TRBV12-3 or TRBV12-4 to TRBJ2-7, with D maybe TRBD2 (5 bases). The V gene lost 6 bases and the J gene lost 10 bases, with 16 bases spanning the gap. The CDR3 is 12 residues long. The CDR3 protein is CASRGNPAEQYF. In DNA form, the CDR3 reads TGTGCCAGCAGGGGGAACCCAGCGGAACAGTACTTC.

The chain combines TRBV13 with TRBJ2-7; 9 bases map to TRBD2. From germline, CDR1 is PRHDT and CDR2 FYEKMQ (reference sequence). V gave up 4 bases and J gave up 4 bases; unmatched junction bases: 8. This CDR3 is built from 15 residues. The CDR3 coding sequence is TGTGCCAGCAGCTCGCCCGGGACTAGCATGTACGAGCAGTACTTC. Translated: CASSSPGTSMYEQYF.

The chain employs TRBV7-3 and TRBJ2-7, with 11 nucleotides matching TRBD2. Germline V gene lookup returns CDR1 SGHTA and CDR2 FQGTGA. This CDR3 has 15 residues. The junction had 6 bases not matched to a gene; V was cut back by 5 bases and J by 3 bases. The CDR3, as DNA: TGTGCCAGCAGCCCACTAGCGGGAGAAGTCTACGAGCAGTACTTC. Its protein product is CASSPLAGEVYEQYF.

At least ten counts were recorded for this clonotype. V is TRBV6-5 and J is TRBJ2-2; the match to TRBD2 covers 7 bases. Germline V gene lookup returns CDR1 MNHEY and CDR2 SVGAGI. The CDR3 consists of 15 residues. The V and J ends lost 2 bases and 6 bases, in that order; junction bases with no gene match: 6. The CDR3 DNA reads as TGTGCCAGCAGTTACCGGGGGAGGGAGGCCGGGGAGCTGTTTTTT. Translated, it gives CASSYRGREAGELFF.

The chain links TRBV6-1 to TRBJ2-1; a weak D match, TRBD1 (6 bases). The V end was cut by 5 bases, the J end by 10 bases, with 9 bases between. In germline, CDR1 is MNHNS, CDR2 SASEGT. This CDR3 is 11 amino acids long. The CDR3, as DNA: TGTGCCAGCAGTCAAACAGGGGAGCAGTTCTTC. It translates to CASSQTGEQFF.

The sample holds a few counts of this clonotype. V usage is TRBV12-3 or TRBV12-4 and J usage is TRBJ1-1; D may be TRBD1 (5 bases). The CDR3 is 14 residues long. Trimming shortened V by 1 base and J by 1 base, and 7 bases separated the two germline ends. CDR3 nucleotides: TGTGCCAGCAGTTTAGGGACAACGAACACTGAAGCTTTCTTT. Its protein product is CASSLGTTNTEAFF.

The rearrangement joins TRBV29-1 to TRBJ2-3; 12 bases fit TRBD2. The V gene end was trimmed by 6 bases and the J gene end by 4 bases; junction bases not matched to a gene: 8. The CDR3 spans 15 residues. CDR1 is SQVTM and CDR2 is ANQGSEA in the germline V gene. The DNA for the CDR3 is TGCAGCGTGTCCAACGGACTAGCGGGACCAGATACGCAGTATTTT. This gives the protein CSVSNGLAGPDTQYF.

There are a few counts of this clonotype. In DNA, the CDR3 is TGCAGCGTTGAAGAGCCAACAGGGGACAAAGGACCAGATACGCAGTATTTT. Translation gives CSVEEPTGDKGPDTQYF. The V call is TRBV29-1, the J call TRBJ2-3, with 7 positions matching TRBD1. Germline V gives CDR1 SQVTM, CDR2 ANQGSEA. Germline trimming cut 0 bases from V and 4 bases from J; bases unmatched to any gene: 13. CDR3 length: 17 amino acids.

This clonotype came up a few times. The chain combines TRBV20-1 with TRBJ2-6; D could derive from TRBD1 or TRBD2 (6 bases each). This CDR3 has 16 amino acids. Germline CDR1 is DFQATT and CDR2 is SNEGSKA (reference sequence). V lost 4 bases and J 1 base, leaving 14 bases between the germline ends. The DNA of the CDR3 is TGCAGTGCTACCCGGGGGCACCGTTCTGGGGCCAACGTCCTGACTTTC. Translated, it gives CSATRGHRSGANVLTF.

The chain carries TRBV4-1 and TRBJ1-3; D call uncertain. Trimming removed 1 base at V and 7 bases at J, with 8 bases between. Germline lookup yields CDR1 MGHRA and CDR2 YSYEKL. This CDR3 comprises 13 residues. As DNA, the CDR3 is TGCGCCAGCAGCCAAGTACTTCGGAACACCATATATTTT. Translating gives CASSQVLRNTIYF.

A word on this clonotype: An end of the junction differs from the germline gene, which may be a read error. The CDR3 DNA is TGTGCCACCAGTGACCAGACAGGGGGTTCCGAGCAGTACTTC. Translating it yields CATSDQTGGSEQYF. This chain links TRBV10-3 with TRBJ2-7; 9 nucleotides line up with TRBD1. The germline CDR1 and CDR2 sequences are ENHRY and SYGVKD. This CDR3 is 14 amino acids long.

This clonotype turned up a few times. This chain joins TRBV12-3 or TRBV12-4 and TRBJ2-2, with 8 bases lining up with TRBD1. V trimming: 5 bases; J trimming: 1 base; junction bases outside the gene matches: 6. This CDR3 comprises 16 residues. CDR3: CASSPGTGGNTGELFF. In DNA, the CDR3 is TGTGCCAGCAGTCCCGGGACAGGCGGGAACACCGGGGAGCTGTTTTTT.

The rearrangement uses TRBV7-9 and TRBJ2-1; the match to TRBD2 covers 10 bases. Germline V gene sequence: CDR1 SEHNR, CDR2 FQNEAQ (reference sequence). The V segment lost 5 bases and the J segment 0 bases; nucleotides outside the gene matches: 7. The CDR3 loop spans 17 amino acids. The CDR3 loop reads CASSLPLAGVSYNEQFF. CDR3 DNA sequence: TGTGCCAGCAGCCTCCCCCTAGCGGGAGTCTCCTACAATGAGCAGTTCTTC.

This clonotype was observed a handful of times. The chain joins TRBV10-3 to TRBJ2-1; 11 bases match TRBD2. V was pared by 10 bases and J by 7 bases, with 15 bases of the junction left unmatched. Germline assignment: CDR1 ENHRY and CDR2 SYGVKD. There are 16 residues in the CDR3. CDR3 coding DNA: TGTGCCAGCACGGCCCCTACTAGCGGGAGTCTGAATGAGCAGTTCTTC. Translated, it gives CASTAPTSGSLNEQFF.

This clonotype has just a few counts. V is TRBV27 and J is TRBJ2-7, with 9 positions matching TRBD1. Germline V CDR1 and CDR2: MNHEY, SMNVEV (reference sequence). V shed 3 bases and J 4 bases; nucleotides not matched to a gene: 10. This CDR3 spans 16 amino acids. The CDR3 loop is CASSFRPGDRAYEQYF. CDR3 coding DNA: TGTGCCAGCAGTTTCCGACCCGGGGACAGGGCGTACGAGCAGTACTTC.

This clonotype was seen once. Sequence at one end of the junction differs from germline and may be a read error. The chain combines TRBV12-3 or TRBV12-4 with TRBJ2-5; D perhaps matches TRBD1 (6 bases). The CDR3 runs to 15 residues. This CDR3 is CASSKDSLNQETLYF. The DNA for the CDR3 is TGTGCCAGCAGTAAGGACAGCTTGAACCAAGAGACCCTGTACTTC.

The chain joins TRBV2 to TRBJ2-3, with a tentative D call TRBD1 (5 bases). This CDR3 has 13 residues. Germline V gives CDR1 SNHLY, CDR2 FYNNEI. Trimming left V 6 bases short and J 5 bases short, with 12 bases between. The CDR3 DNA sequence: TGTGCCAGCAGCGGGCTCAGGGAAGATACGCAGTATTTT. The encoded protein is CASSGLREDTQYF.

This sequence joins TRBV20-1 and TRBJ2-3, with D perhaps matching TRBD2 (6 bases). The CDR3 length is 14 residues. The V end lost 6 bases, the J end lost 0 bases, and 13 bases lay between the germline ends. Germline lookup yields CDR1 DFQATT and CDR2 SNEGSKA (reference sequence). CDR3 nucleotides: TGCAGTGCCGGAGGTAGCGGTAGCACAGATACGCAGTATTTT. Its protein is CSAGGSGSTDTQYF.

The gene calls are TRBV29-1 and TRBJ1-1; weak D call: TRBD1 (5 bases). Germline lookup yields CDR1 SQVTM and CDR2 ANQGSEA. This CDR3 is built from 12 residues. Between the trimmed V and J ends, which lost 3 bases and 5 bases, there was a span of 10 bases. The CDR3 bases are TGCAGCGTTGACACAGGATGGACTGAAGCTTTCTTT. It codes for CSVDTGWTEAFF.

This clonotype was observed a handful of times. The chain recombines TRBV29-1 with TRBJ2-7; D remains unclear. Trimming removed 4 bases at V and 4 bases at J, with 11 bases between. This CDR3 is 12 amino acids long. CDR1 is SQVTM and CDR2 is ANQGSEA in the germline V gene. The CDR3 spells CSVGISLYEQYF. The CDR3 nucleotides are TGCAGCGTTGGGATATCCCTTTACGAGCAGTACTTC.